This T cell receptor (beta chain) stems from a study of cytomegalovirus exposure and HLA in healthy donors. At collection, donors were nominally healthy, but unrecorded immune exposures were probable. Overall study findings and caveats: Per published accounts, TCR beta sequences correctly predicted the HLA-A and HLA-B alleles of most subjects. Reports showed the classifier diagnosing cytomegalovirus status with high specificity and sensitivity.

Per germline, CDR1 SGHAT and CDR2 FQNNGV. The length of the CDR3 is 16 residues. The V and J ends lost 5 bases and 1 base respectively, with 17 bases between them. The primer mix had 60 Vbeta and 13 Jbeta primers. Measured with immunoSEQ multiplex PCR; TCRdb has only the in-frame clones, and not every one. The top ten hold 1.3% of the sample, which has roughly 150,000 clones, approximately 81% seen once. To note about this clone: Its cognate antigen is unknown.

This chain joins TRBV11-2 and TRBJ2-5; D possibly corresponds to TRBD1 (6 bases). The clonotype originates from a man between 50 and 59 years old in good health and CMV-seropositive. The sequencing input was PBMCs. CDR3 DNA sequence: TGTGCCAGCAGCCCTTATCTCACAGGGAGCCAAGAGACCCAGTACTTC. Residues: CASSPYLTGSQETQYF.